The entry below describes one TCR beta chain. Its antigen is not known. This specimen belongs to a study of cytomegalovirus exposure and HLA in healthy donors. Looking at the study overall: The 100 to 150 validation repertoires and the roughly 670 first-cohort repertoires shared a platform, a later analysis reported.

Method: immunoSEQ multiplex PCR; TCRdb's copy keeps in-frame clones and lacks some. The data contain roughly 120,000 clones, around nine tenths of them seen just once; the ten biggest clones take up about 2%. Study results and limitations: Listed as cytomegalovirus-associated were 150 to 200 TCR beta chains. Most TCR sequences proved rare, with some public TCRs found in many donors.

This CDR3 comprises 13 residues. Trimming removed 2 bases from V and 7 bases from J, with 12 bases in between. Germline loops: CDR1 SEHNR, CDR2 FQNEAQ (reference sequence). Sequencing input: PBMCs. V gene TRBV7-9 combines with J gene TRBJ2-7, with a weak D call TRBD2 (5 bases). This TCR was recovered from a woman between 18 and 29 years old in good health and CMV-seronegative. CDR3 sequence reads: CASSLSGKWEQYF. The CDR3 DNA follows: TGTGCCAGCAGCTTATCGGGGAAGTGGGAGCAGTACTTC.